This T cell receptor (beta chain) was sequenced in a study of blood T cell repertoires in COVID-19. V dropped 5 bases and J dropped 0 bases, with 11 bases sitting between them. This CDR3 contains 14 residues. Germline V gene sequence: CDR1 SGHAT, CDR2 FQNNGV. The assay was immunoSEQ multiplex PCR, and TCRdb's table has in-frame clones only and misses some. In the table there are roughly 88,000 clones, around 67% of which are singletons. This chain joins TRBV11-2 and TRBJ2-7; D unresolved. The sequence derives from an older woman in a cohort sampled during active or convalescent COVID-19. Sample: peripheral blood. The CDR3 DNA follows: TGTGCCAGCAGCACCCCTAGGAGCTCCTACGAGCAGTACTTC. It encodes CASSTPRSSYEQYF. Using reference TRBV11-2 and TRBJ2-7 for the parts outside the CDR3, the full variable domain is EAGVAQSPRYKIIEKRQSVAFWCNPISGHATLYWYQQILGQGPKLLIQFQNNGVVDDSQLPKDRFSAERLKGVDSTLKIQPAKLEDSAVYLCASSTPRSSYEQYFGPGTRLTVT.